This TCR beta chain was sequenced during a study of PD-1 blockade in mismatch repair-deficient tumors. Turning to the study itself: Patients had 11 to 13 mismatch repair-deficient cancer types and were previously treated and progressing.

The data were produced by immunoSEQ multiplex PCR, yet TCRdb's version contains in-frame clones alone and is incomplete. The sample holds 120,000 or so clones, roughly nine tenths seen once. CDR1 and CDR2 (germline): SGHTA, FQGTGA. Unmatched junction bases numbered 6, after V lost 0 bases and J lost 5 bases. The CDR3 covers 16 residues. The chain has TRBV7-3 and TRBJ2-2; 7 nucleotides align to TRBD1. This TCR was recovered from an adult with mismatch repair-deficient cancer. The source was peripheral blood, collected 44 weeks after starting pembrolizumab. The CDR3 loop reads CASSLTGPGGTGELFF. In DNA form, the CDR3 reads TGTGCCAGCAGCTTAACGGGACCAGGGGGTACCGGGGAGCTGTTTTTT.